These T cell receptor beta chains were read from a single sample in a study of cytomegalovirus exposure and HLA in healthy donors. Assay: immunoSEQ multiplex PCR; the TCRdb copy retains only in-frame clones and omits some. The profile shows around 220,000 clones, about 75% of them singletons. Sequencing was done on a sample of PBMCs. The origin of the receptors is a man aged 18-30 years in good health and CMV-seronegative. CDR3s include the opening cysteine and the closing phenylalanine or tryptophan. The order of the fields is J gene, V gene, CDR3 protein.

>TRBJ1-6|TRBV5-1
CASSLVQSRDSPLHF
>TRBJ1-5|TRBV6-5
CASSYGLEGDQPQHF
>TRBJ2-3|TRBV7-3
CASSLSRGRGDTQYF
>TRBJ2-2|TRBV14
CASSSSRSLNTGELFF
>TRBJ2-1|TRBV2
CASSDPDGRSYNEQFF
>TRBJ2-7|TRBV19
CASSTGTGGYEQYF
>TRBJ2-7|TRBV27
CASTSRDKNGLGEQYF
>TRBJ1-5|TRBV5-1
CASSLAPGQVGQPQHF
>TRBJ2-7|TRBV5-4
CASSPTSRGFAYEQYF
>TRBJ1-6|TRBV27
CASSPRDYSPLHF
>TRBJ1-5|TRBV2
CASSEGERGWNQPQHF
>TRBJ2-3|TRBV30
CAWDRDSTDTQYF
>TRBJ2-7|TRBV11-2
CASSGQIEQYF
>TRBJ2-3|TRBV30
CAWRTGSTDTQYF
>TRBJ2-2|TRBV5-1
CASSLKAGYTGELFF
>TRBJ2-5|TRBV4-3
CASSQDRDQETQYF
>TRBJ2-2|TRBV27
CASSLGGGTGELFF
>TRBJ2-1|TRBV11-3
CASSWGTSGAGEQFF
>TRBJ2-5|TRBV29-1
CSVDPPLLAPARETQYF
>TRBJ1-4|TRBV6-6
CASSRTAEKLFF
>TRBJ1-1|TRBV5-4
CASSLGESTEAFF
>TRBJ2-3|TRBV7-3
CASRTSGAGDTQYF
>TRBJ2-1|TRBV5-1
CASSLGAGGSSYNEQFF
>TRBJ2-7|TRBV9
CASSVGTEVYEQYF
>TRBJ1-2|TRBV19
CASMDSPPNYGYTF
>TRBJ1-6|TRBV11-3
CASSPARDRDNSPLHF
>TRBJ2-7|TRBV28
CAVTSSNAYEQYF
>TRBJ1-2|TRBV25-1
CASTPGQNFYGYTF
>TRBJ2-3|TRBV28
CASSLVAGRRDTQYF
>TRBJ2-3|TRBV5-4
CASRKWGQGTDTQYF
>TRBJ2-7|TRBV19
CASARLQNSYEQYF
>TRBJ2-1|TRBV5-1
CASRKETGVFYNEQFF
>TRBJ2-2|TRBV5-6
CASSPYPTKAAANTGELFF
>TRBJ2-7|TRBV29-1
CSVRTGNYEQYF
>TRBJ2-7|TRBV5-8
CAGKGLAGYEQYF
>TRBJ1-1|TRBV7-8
CASSRALEAFF
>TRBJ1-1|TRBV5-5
CASSPMGQANYEAFF